One and the same sample provided the 20 T cell receptor beta chains below, sequenced in a study of cytomegalovirus exposure and HLA in healthy donors (dated by TCRdb to the late 2010s). Library preparation employed the immunoSEQ multiplex PCR assay. The multiplex PCR relied on a mix of 60 forward primers for TCR Vbeta segments and 13 reverse primers for TCR Jbeta segments. Not all clones reach the TCRdb copy of this immuneACCESS table, which keeps in-frame sequences only. Checked studies attribute under half of the gap to unresolved V genes and leave the rest unexplained. Here the sample has under 200,000 clones; 75% to 90% occur a single time. The ten largest clonotypes hold 1.9% of the sample. Sequenced material: PBMCs. The receptors stem from a human donor in good health.

The chain recombines TRBV4-3 with TRBJ2-3; D is undetermined. Trimming pared 1 base from V and 2 bases from J, leaving 7 bases between. This CDR3 comprises 14 residues. CDR1 and CDR2 from the germline V gene are LGHNA and YSLEER. For the CDR3, the DNA is TGCGCCAGCAGCCAAGGCGCCCACACAGATACGCAGTATTTT. It translates to CASSQGAHTDTQYF.

The CDR3 sequence: CASSRYGTGNTGELFF. The CDR3 region has the DNA TGTGCCAGCAGCAGATACGGGACAGGAAACACCGGGGAGCTGTTTTTT. The rearrangement joins TRBV9 to TRBJ2-2; 8 nucleotides match TRBD1. The CDR3 consists of 16 residues. V dropped 4 bases and J dropped 2; count of bases not matched to a gene: 7. Germline V gives CDR1 SGDLS, CDR2 YYNGEE.

The rearrangement joins TRBV19 to TRBJ1-2; D call uncertain. Trimming left V 4 bases short and J 7 bases short, with 13 bases between. This CDR3 region has 13 residues. Per the germline V gene, CDR1 is LNHDA and CDR2 is SQIVND (reference sequence). The CDR3 loop reads CASSTGSAGGYTF. In nucleotides, the CDR3 is TGTGCCAGTAGTACCGGGTCTGCCGGTGGCTACACCTTC.

The chain recombines TRBV6-1 with TRBJ2-1; D perhaps matches TRBD1 (5 bases). CDR3 length: 14 amino acids. From germline, CDR1 is MNHNS and CDR2 SASEGT. Trimming cost V 0 bases and J 7 bases, with 10 bases left between them. The CDR3 nucleotides read TGTGCCAGCAGTGAAGCTGGCAGGGTTAATGAGCAGTTCTTC. Its translation: CASSEAGRVNEQFF.

The rearrangement joins TRBV7-8 to TRBJ2-1; 7 bases are shared with TRBD2. The CDR3 runs 15 residues. Trimming took 0 bases from V and 4 from J; bases not matched to a gene: 3. The V gene's germline CDR1 is SGHVS and CDR2 FQNEAQ. This chain's CDR3 is CASSLALAAYNEQFF. CDR3 coding DNA: TGTGCCAGCAGCTTAGCTCTAGCGGCGTACAATGAGCAGTTCTTC.

The rearrangement uses TRBV5-1 and TRBJ2-1, with 8 bases lining up with TRBD2. V shed 4 bases, J shed 8 bases, and the junction held 14 bases outside the gene matches. This CDR3 has 16 amino acids. CDR1 and CDR2 (germline): SGHRS, YFSETQ. This CDR3 is CASSHGTSYYRDEQFF. The CDR3 nucleotides are TGCGCCAGCAGCCACGGGACTAGTTATTATCGGGATGAGCAGTTCTTC.

The genes are TRBV5-1 and TRBJ2-4; 7 positions match TRBD2. Losses at the gene ends were 0 bases for V and 8 bases for J; bases not matched to a gene: 5. The CDR3 is made up of 14 amino acids. CDR1 and CDR2 from the germline V gene are SGHRS and YFSETQ. As DNA, the CDR3 is TGCGCCAGCAGCTTGGTTTCCGGGGGGTACATTCAGTACTTC. Translating gives CASSLVSGGYIQYF.

The chain couples TRBV6-4 to TRBJ1-6, with a possible D match to TRBD1 (6 bases). Between the trimmed V and J ends, which lost 2 bases and 0 bases, there was a span of 11 bases. The CDR3 runs to 17 residues. From germline, CDR1 is MRHNA and CDR2 SNTAGT. The CDR3 loop reads CASSDIDRISYNSPLHF. CDR3 sequence (DNA): TGTGCCAGCAGTGACATAGACAGGATCTCCTATAATTCACCCCTCCACTTT.

The chain couples TRBV5-1 to TRBJ1-5; D possibly corresponds to TRBD1 (6 bases). This CDR3 region has 15 residues. The germline gives CDR1 SGHRS, CDR2 YFSETQ. Trimming removed 1 base from V and 0 bases from J, with 8 bases in between. The CDR3 loop is CASSLTGNSNQPQHF. The CDR3 DNA sequence: TGCGCCAGCAGCTTGACAGGGAATAGCAATCAGCCCCAGCATTTT.

V is TRBV2 and J is TRBJ2-7; the match to TRBD2 covers 7 bases. With 8 bases clipped from V and 8 bases from J, the junction kept 15 bases outside the gene matches. The CDR3 extends over 14 amino acids. Germline CDR1 and CDR2: SNHLY and FYNNEI. The CDR3 is CASLFNGEGGKQYF. CDR3 sequence (DNA): TGTGCCAGCCTGTTTAACGGGGAGGGTGGGAAGCAGTACTTC.

The genes are TRBV10-1 and TRBJ1-4; TRBD1 agrees at 8 bases. CDR1 and CDR2 from the germline V gene are WNHNN and SYGVQD (reference sequence). This CDR3 spans 14 amino acids. The V segment lost 5 bases and the J segment 8 bases; nucleotides outside the gene matches: 7. CDR3 sequence: CASSSDRAGEKLFF. In nucleotides, the CDR3 is TGCGCCAGCAGTTCGGACAGGGCCGGCGAAAAACTGTTTTTT.

The V gene is TRBV4-1, the J gene TRBJ2-5; a weak D match, TRBD1 (6 bases). Trimming left V 4 bases short and J 5 bases short, with 14 bases between. The CDR3 runs 14 residues. Per germline, CDR1 MGHRA and CDR2 YSYEKL. The CDR3 region is CASSLLGGSETQYF. CDR3 nucleotides: TGCGCCAGCAGCCTCCTAGGGGGTAGTGAGACCCAGTACTTC.

The genes are TRBV19 and TRBJ1-5, with a weak D call TRBD1 (5 bases). The V gene's germline CDR1 is LNHDA and CDR2 SQIVND (reference sequence). Between the trimmed V and J ends, which lost 5 bases and 0 bases, there was a span of 8 bases. This CDR3 comprises 14 residues. The CDR3: CASSQTASNQPQHF. The CDR3 DNA is TGTGCCAGTAGTCAGACAGCTAGCAATCAGCCCCAGCATTTT.

The V call is TRBV7-6, the J call TRBJ2-5; D is uncertain. Germline CDR1 is SGHVS and CDR2 is FNYEAQ. V shed 0 bases and J shed 5 bases, with 7 bases lying between them. This CDR3 contains 13 residues. The CDR3, as DNA: TGTGCCAGCAGCTTAGCGGTCGGGGAGACCCAGTACTTC. Encoded protein: CASSLAVGETQYF.

This clone has a single count. V gene TRBV27 combines with J gene TRBJ2-7, with D maybe TRBD1 (6 bases). The length of the CDR3 is 15 residues. Germline V gene sequence: CDR1 MNHEY, CDR2 SMNVEV (reference sequence). V lost 0 bases and J 2 bases, leaving 11 bases between the germline ends. The CDR3 region is CASSLSLDSTYEQYF. DNA for the CDR3: TGTGCCAGCAGTTTATCATTGGACAGTACCTACGAGCAGTACTTC.

Turning to this clone: One end of the junction fails to match germline, which may point to a read error. The V call is TRBV5-8, the J call TRBJ2-3; a possible D gene is TRBD2 (5 bases). From germline, CDR1 is SGHTS and CDR2 YDEGEE. The CDR3 is 15 residues long. The CDR3 sequence: CASSLDGASRDTQYF. DNA of the CDR3: TGTGCCAGCAGCTTGGACGGTGCTAGCAGAGATACGCAGTATTTT.

This chain connects TRBV6-6 to TRBJ1-4; 8 bases fit TRBD1. This CDR3 region has 15 residues. Germline CDR1 MNHNY, CDR2 SVGAGI (reference sequence). The V segment lost 7 bases and the J segment 3 bases; nucleotides outside the gene matches: 7. CDR3 amino acids: CASKPSTGANEKLFF. CDR3 sequence (DNA): TGTGCCAGCAAACCCTCGACAGGGGCTAATGAAAAACTGTTTTTT.

The chain has TRBV7-2 and TRBJ2-7; 9 bases map to TRBD2. Germline CDR1 reads SGHTA; CDR2 reads FQGNSA. Trimming at V came to 5 bases and at J to 4 bases, leaving 3 bases not matched to a gene. The CDR3 covers 13 residues. The CDR3 nucleotides read TGTGCCAGCAGCGTGCTAGCGGGGTACGAGCAGTACTTC. The encoded protein is CASSVLAGYEQYF.

CDR3 DNA: TGCGCCAGCAGCCAAGCCCCAGGGAGGGAGCAGTACTTC. Translated, it gives CASSQAPGREQYF. The J gene is TRBJ2-7, the V gene TRBV4-1; a possible D gene is TRBD2 (6 bases). The CDR3 is made up of 13 amino acids. CDR1 and CDR2 (germline): MGHRA, YSYEKL. V was shortened by 1 base and J by 7 bases, with 11 bases between the two germline ends.

This chain links TRBV27 with TRBJ2-3; 8 bases fit TRBD1. The CDR3 has 16 residues. CDR1 is MNHEY and CDR2 is SMNVEV in the germline V gene (reference sequence). Germline trimming cut 7 bases from V and 5 bases from J; bases unmatched to any gene: 14. CDR3 loop: CASMNPGYRGIDTQYF. The CDR3 nucleotides read TGTGCCAGCATGAACCCCGGGTACAGGGGGATAGATACGCAGTATTTT.